This TCR beta chain was identified in a study of T cell changes during pregnancy in multiple sclerosis. Sequencing used immunoSEQ multiplex PCR; TCRdb keeps in-frame clones, though not all of them. This sample yields about 31,000 clones, of which approximately 90% are seen a single time; approximately 7.9% belongs to the top ten. The sequencing here drew on CD8+ T cells from peripheral blood mononuclear cells, taken before pregnancy. The clonotype comes from a female donor with multiple sclerosis, enrolled in a pregnancy study.

The CDR3 reads CASNPGQNSYEQYF. The DNA of the CDR3 is TGTGCCAGCAACCCGGGACAGAACTCCTACGAGCAGTACTTC. V gene TRBV7-9 combines with J gene TRBJ2-7, with 7 bases lining up with TRBD1. Per the germline V gene, CDR1 is SEHNR and CDR2 is FQNEAQ (reference sequence). The CDR3 is made up of 14 amino acids. V lost 7 bases, J lost 0 bases, and 6 bases stayed unmatched.